Below are 3 T cell receptor beta chains sequenced from a single sample in a study of blood T cell repertoires in COVID-19. Sequenced by immunoSEQ multiplex PCR; TCRdb stores in-frame clones only, minus some. The sample consists of 350,000 to 450,000 clones, 88% of them appearing once. Specimen: PBMCs or T cells enriched from blood (not recorded which). The receptors were sampled from a woman aged 18-29 years who had been exposed to COVID-19.

This sequence joins TRBV3-1 (or the pseudogene TRBV3-2) and TRBJ2-3; TRBD1 might be the D (6 bases). Per the germline V gene, CDR1 is LGHDT and CDR2 is YNNKEL (reference sequence). This CDR3 has 17 residues. The V and J ends lost 2 bases and 2 bases respectively, with 17 bases between them. The CDR3 loop reads CASSQPFGQRPTDTQYF. CDR3 in DNA: TGTGCCAGCAGCCAACCCTTCGGACAGCGCCCCACAGATACGCAGTATTTT.

The rearrangement joins TRBV28 to TRBJ1-5, with D perhaps matching TRBD1 (5 bases). This CDR3 has 15 amino acids. Germline assignment: CDR1 MDHEN and CDR2 SYDVKM. V was trimmed by 3 bases and J by 2 bases, leaving 11 bases between them. The CDR3 DNA follows: TGTGCCAGCAGTTTCGGACATTTAGGCAATCAGCCCCAGCATTTT. Protein product: CASSFGHLGNQPQHF.

This clone has only one observation. The V and J genes are TRBV28 and TRBJ2-7, with 7 positions matching TRBD1. This CDR3 comprises 14 residues. Germline lookup yields CDR1 MDHEN and CDR2 SYDVKM. Trimming at V came to 1 base and at J to 6 bases, leaving 6 bases not matched to a gene. CDR3 region: CASSLFATGSEQYF. Here the CDR3 DNA reads TGTGCCAGCAGTTTATTCGCGACAGGGAGCGAGCAGTACTTC.